This TCR beta chain appears in the sequencing data of a study of patients and donors after allogeneic stem cell transplantation (dated by TCRdb to about 2020). From the cysteine through the phenylalanine, the CDR3 covers 14 amino acids. CDR3 DNA only is kept here, 42 bases in frame from base 1. V is pruned by 5 bases and J by 6 bases, leaving 6 bases of the junction without a gene match. CDR1 and CDR2 are read off the germline V gene as MNHEY and SVGAGI. Details on this clonotype: Its antigen is unknown. It has no much larger one-base neighbor in the sample; base qualities were not kept.

Preparation of the library involved RT-PCR. The sequencing machine was a NextSeq 550. TCRdb reanalyzed the raw reads on its own, using fastp at Q25 for trimming and MiXCR for clone calling, and kept in-frame beta chains. Merged by CDR3 protein, the rows form single entries marked with the most common genes and DNA. In all, the sample holds 90,000 to 120,000 distinct CDR3 sequences, and 35% to 45% of those were seen once. 27% of the sample is held by the ten biggest clonotypes. The receptor was derived from a human donor who was either an allogeneic HSCT recipient or a stem cell or donor lymphocyte infusion donor (not recorded which). It is not recorded whose cells these are; they may come from a transplant donor. Sequenced sample: blood, either unsorted or a sorted T cell fraction (not recorded which). The chain couples TRBV6-5 to TRBJ2-3; TRBD2 fits 9 bases in the junction. In nucleotide form, the sequence is TGTGCCAGCAGTCGCAGGACTAGCGCCGATACGCAGTATTTT. Its protein reads: CASSRRTSADTQYF.